Presented here are 10 T cell receptor beta chains from one specimen sequenced in a study of Ad26.COV2.S vaccination and SARS-CoV-2 variants. The treatment denotes: roughly 18 received Ad26.COV2.S at low or high dose, single or two shots; 5 received placebo; per-sample allocation not given. Sampling took place 63 days after the first vaccine or placebo injection. Generated by immunoSEQ multiplex PCR, the TCRdb table keeps only in-frame clones and is missing some. The repertoire holds some 340,000 clones, with 85% to 90% as singletons. This material consisted of peripheral blood, taken in a trial of Ad26.COV2.S vaccine versus placebo. The receptors stem from a person between 18 and 65 years old who received the Ad26.COV2.S COVID-19 vaccine or a placebo.

The rearrangement links TRBV19 to TRBJ1-2, with D perhaps TRBD1 (5 bases). V lost 6 bases to trimming and J lost 0 bases, with 23 bases between them. Germline CDR1 and CDR2: LNHDA and SQIVND (reference sequence). This CDR3 spans 18 amino acids. The CDR3 is CASRDAGTLGGANYGYTF. CDR3 DNA sequence: TGTGCCAGTAGGGACGCCGGGACCCTCGGGGGAGCTAACTATGGCTACACCTTC.

The sample holds a few counts of this clone. CDR3 nucleotide sequence: TGTGCCAGCAGCCGACAGGGGTTTGGCTACACCTTC. Residues: CASSRQGFGYTF. The gene calls are TRBV14 and TRBJ1-2; 8 positions agree with TRBD1. Germline assignment: CDR1 SGHDN and CDR2 FVKESK. This CDR3 has 12 residues. The junction had 2 bases not matched to a gene; V was cut back by 4 bases and J by 7 bases. The full variable domain, its missing parts supplied by reference TRBV14 and TRBJ1-2, is EAGVTQFPSHSVIEKGQTVTLRCDPISGHDNLYWYRRVMGKEIKFLLHFVKESKQDESGMPNNRFLAERTGGTYSTLKVQPAELEDSGVYFCASSRQGFGYTFGSGTRLTVV.

J is TRBJ1-2 and V is TRBV6-4; D gene uncertain. Germline CDR1 and CDR2: MRHNA and SNTAGT. The CDR3 has 17 amino acids. The V end was cut by 3 bases, the J end by 8 bases, with 25 bases between. The CDR3 sequence: CASSEEAARTPTGGYTF. The CDR3 nucleotides are TGTGCCAGCAGTGAAGAGGCAGCACGAACCCCCACGGGCGGCTACACCTTC.

This clone came up once. V gene TRBV3-1 (or the pseudogene TRBV3-2) combines with J gene TRBJ2-5; D ambiguous. The germline CDR1 and CDR2 sequences are LGHDT and YNNKEL (reference sequence). Trimming removed 2 bases at V and 1 base at J, with 8 bases between. This CDR3 contains 14 residues. As DNA, the CDR3 is TGTGCCAGCAGCCAAACTACCCGCCAAGAGACCCAGTACTTC. Its protein product is CASSQTTRQETQYF.

V is TRBV5-1 and J is TRBJ1-2; 7 bases map to TRBD1. Germline V lookup: CDR1 SGHRS, CDR2 YFSETQ. The ends lost 4 bases at V and 3 bases at J; junction bases unmatched: 9. There are 15 residues in the CDR3. CDR3: CASSSGYRGDYGYTF. As DNA, the CDR3 is TGCGCCAGCAGCAGCGGATACAGGGGAGACTATGGCTACACCTTC.

The V and J genes are TRBV4-2 and TRBJ1-1; no definite D call. In germline, CDR1 is LGHNA, CDR2 YNFKEQ. Trimming removed 1 base from V and 4 bases from J, with 13 bases in between. The CDR3 length is 15 residues. CDR3 sequence (DNA): TGTGCCAGCAGCCAAGGGGTAGTGACGCGCACTGAAGCTTTCTTT. It is translated as CASSQGVVTRTEAFF.

V usage is TRBV29-1 and J usage is TRBJ2-3; D remains ambiguous. Between the trimmed V and J ends, which lost 4 bases and 2 bases, there was a span of 19 bases. The CDR3 totals 16 residues. CDR1 and CDR2 (germline): SQVTM, ANQGSEA. The chain's CDR3 is CSVAHPPPDHTDTQYF. CDR3 coding DNA: TGCAGCGTTGCCCACCCCCCTCCGGACCACACAGATACGCAGTATTTT.

J is TRBJ1-4 and V is TRBV27; 9 nucleotides match TRBD1. V was clipped by 4 bases and J by 5 bases; unmatched bases: 5. The CDR3 has 15 residues. CDR1 and CDR2 (germline): MNHEY, SMNVEV (reference sequence). CDR3 DNA: TGTGCCAGCAGTTCCGGGACAGGGTGGAATGAAAAACTGTTTTTT. Its translation: CASSSGTGWNEKLFF.

The V gene is TRBV5-4, the J gene TRBJ1-2; tentatively, D is TRBD1 (6 bases). Trimming shortened V by 6 bases and J by 8 bases, and 17 bases separated the two germline ends. Germline V gene sequence: CDR1 SGHNT, CDR2 YYREEE (reference sequence). CDR3 length: 13 residues. CDR3 loop: CASTVRGREGYTF. The CDR3 nucleotides read TGTGCCAGCACTGTGAGGGGGAGGGAAGGCTACACCTTC.

The chain is built from TRBV10-3 and TRBJ2-2, with unresolved D. The germline gives CDR1 ENHRY, CDR2 SYGVKD. V lost 10 bases and J lost 3, with 15 bases in between. This CDR3 spans 14 amino acids. The CDR3 spells CATGRTRHTGELFF. In DNA form, the CDR3 reads TGTGCCACCGGAAGAACCAGACACACCGGGGAGCTGTTTTTT.